The rows below give T cell receptor beta chains drawn from one sample of a study of somatic mutations in cytotoxic T cells in rheumatoid arthritis. The method was immunoSEQ multiplex PCR; TCRdb's version includes in-frame clones alone and lacks a portion of them. The table includes 4,000 to 5,000 clones, around 70% detected once. Sequencing input: CD8+ T cells sorted from blood. The source of these receptors is an adult with rheumatoid arthritis. Both conserved end residues are part of each CDR3. D genes are given only for firm matches. Rows may omit the clone size; those that give it use once, few, many or a size class.

j_call v_call clone_size d_call cdr3_nt cdr3_aa
TRBJ2-7 TRBV4-2 hyperexpanded TRBD1 TGTGCCAGCAGCCAAGGAGGTGTACAGGGGATTTCCTACGAGCAGTACTTC CASSQGGVQGISYEQYF
TRBJ1-1 TRBV6-6 . . TGTGCCAGCCACAGGGATAGGACTGAAGCTTTCTTT CASHRDRTEAFF
TRBJ1-3 TRBV19 . . TGTGCCAGTAGGGCCTTGGGGCTTCGGATTGGAAACACCATATATTTT CASRALGLRIGNTIYF
TRBJ1-3 TRBV5-6 once . TGTGCCAGCAGCTTCGGTTATGGGGCGGGAAACACCATATATTTT CASSFGYGAGNTIYF
TRBJ2-2 TRBV7-3 . . TGTGCCAGCAGCCCCGTTACGTCCGGGGAGCTGTTTTTT CASSPVTSGELFF
TRBJ1-2 TRBV9 . TRBD1 TGTGCCAGCAGCTTTCGGCGGACAGGGTCAGGCTACACCTTC CASSFRRTGSGYTF
TRBJ1-5 TRBV4-3 . . TGCGCCAGCAGCCAAGATCTTGGGGGTAGTGAGCCCCAGCATTTT CASSQDLGGSEPQHF
TRBJ1-4 TRBV5-8 once . TGTGCCAGCACGCGGACAAGGTCCGGGGAAAAACTGTTTTTT CASTRTRSGEKLFF
TRBJ2-1 TRBV7-9 . . TGTGCCAGCAGCCCCCCTGCCCGGGGCCCACCCAATGAGCAGTTCTTC CASSPPARGPPNEQFF
TRBJ1-1 TRBV10-3 . . TGTGCCATCAGTGACGCCCGATACACTGAAGCTTTCTTT CAISDARYTEAFF
TRBJ2-3 TRBV6-5 . . TGTGCCAGCAGTTACTCGAGCCCTAGCACAGATACGCAGTATTTT CASSYSSPSTDTQYF
TRBJ1-5 TRBV7-9 few TRBD1 TGTGCCAGCAGTCAGGGGGGGAGCAATCAGCCCCAGCATTTT CASSQGGSNQPQHF
TRBJ1-5 TRBV2 . . TGTGCCAGCAGTCGAGATCAGCCCCAGCATTTT CASSRDQPQHF
TRBJ2-6 TRBV7-9 . . TGTGCCAGCAGCCCTCAGGGGATTGGGGCCAACGTCCTGACTTTC CASSPQGIGANVLTF
TRBJ2-5 TRBV5-1 . . TGCGCCAGCAGCTTGAAGGGGGACTGGGAGACCCAGTACTTC CASSLKGDWETQYF
TRBJ2-3 TRBV7-9 once TRBD2 TGTGCCAGCAGCTTAGCGGGGCCCCAGCGGGGCTCTAGCACAGATACGCAGTATTTT CASSLAGPQRGSSTDTQYF
TRBJ1-5 TRBV6-1 . TRBD1 TGTGCCAGCACCCTGACAGGGGAGGGGGGTCAGCCCCAGCATTTT CASTLTGEGGQPQHF
TRBJ1-2 TRBV4-1 . . TGCGCCAGCAGCCGCGGGGGGGCCCTAGACTATGGCTACACCTTC CASSRGGALDYGYTF
TRBJ2-7 TRBV2 . TRBD1 TGTGCCAGCAGTGAGTGGGGGACAGGGTCCTACGAGCAGTACTTC CASSEWGTGSYEQYF
TRBJ2-2 TRBV4-1 . . TGCGCCAGCAGCCCGGTAGCGAACACCGGGGAGCTGTTTTTT CASSPVANTGELFF
TRBJ2-1 TRBV10-3 . TRBD2 TGTGCCGTCGGCGGGGGGACCTACAATGAGCAGTTCTTC CAVGGGTYNEQFF
TRBJ2-2 TRBV9 . TRBD1 TGTGCCAGCAGCCCCCGACAGGGGAGCGGGGAGCTGTTTTTT CASSPRQGSGELFF
TRBJ1-2 TRBV5-5 . . TGTGCCAGCAGCTTCTTTCCGTCCTCGAACTATGGCTACACCTTC CASSFFPSSNYGYTF
TRBJ2-7 TRBV5-5 few TRBD2 TGTGCCAGCAGTCCGCGGGCTAGCGGGATTATTATCTACGAGCAGTACTTC CASSPRASGIIIYEQYF
TRBJ2-7 TRBV5-1 . TRBD2 TGCGCCAGCAGCGGGGGACTAGCGGGGGGGCCAGCCGAGCAGTACTTC CASSGGLAGGPAEQYF
TRBJ1-3 TRBV4-1 few . TGCGCCAGCAGCCAAGAGGGTCGGACAGTACGAAACACCATATATTTT CASSQEGRTVRNTIYF
TRBJ1-2 TRBV14 . . TGTGCCAGCAGCCAAGGGGGCCTTGGGCACTATGGCTACACCTTC CASSQGGLGHYGYTF
TRBJ2-7 TRBV5-4 . . TGTGCCAGCAGCCTATTCCGGGAGCAGTACTTC CASSLFREQYF
TRBJ1-2 TRBV9 . . TGTGCCAGCAGCGCTAGCCGATCGGGGTATGGCTACACCTTC CASSASRSGYGYTF
TRBJ2-5 TRBV23-1 . . TGCGCCAGCAGGAGGAGGGGCCAAGAGACCCAGTACTTC CASRRRGQETQYF
TRBJ2-2 TRBV7-2 . . TGTGCCAGCACTACTACCCCCCACGGGGAGCTGTTTTTT CASTTTPHGELFF
TRBJ1-1 TRBV2 . . TGTGCCAGCACTAGCGGTGGGTGGGCTTTCTTT CASTSGGWAFF
TRBJ1-4 TRBV2 . TRBD1 TGTGCCAGCAGAGACAGGGGGTTGGCTAATGAAAAACTGTTTTTT CASRDRGLANEKLFF
TRBJ2-1 TRBV6-1 . TRBD2 TGTGCCAGCGTGGGGACTAGCGGGGGCTACAATGAGCAGTTCTTC CASVGTSGGYNEQFF
TRBJ2-7 TRBV5-1 few . TGCGCCAGCAGCCCCGTGCAGGCCACCTACGAGCAGTACTTC CASSPVQATYEQYF
TRBJ2-3 TRBV4-1 . TRBD2 TGCGCCAGCACGCACTCTAGCGGGAGAGAAGATACGCAGTATTTT CASTHSSGREDTQYF
TRBJ2-3 TRBV27 . TRBD2 TGTGCCAGCAGCCGGCGACTAGCTGGTACGCAGTATTTT CASSRRLAGTQYF
TRBJ1-5 TRBV6-7 . . TGTGCCAGCAGCCCAGGACACATCCTGGGAGATAGCAATCAGCCCCAGCATTTT CASSPGHILGDSNQPQHF
TRBJ2-7 TRBV7-9 few . TGTGCCAGCAGCCAAGAACCGGACAACTCCTACGAGCAGTACTTC CASSQEPDNSYEQYF
TRBJ1-2 TRBV5-1 large TRBD1 TGCGCCAGCAGCTTGGCCGAGGGGGCGGGGTATGGCTACACCTTC CASSLAEGAGYGYTF
TRBJ2-7 TRBV5-1 . . TGCGCCAGCAGCTTGGGAGGGACCTACGAGCAGTACTTC CASSLGGTYEQYF
TRBJ1-1 TRBV9 . . TGTGCCAGCAGCGTGTCTGGGAACATGAACACTGAAGCTTTCTTT CASSVSGNMNTEAFF
TRBJ1-5 TRBV2 . TRBD1 TGTGCCAGCAGGGACAGGTATCAGCCCCAGCATTTT CASRDRYQPQHF
TRBJ1-2 TRBV7-9 . TRBD1 TGTGCCAGCAGCCCGCGGGACAGGGATTCCCTAATTGGCGGCTACACCTTC CASSPRDRDSLIGGYTF
TRBJ1-2 TRBV7-3 . TRBD1 TGTGCCAGCAGCTCCGGACAGGTCCCAGGCTACACCTTC CASSSGQVPGYTF
TRBJ2-7 TRBV4-1 . . TGCGCCAGCAGCGTCTGGGGGGGGCCCTACGAGCAGTACTTC CASSVWGGPYEQYF
TRBJ2-7 TRBV30 . TRBD1 TGTGCCTCCCTCGCTCTGCGGGACAGGACCTCCTACGAGCAGTACTTC CASLALRDRTSYEQYF
TRBJ2-3 TRBV10-3 . . TGTGCCATCAGGCCACCGAGCACAGATACGCAGTATTTT CAIRPPSTDTQYF
TRBJ1-2 TRBV9 . TRBD1 TGTGCCAGCAGCCCGACAGGGCCGGTAGACTATGGCTACACCTTC CASSPTGPVDYGYTF
TRBJ1-1 TRBV7-9 . . TGTGCCAGCAGCTTAGGATCCTTTATGAACACTGAAGCTTTCTTT CASSLGSFMNTEAFF
TRBJ1-3 TRBV25-1 . TRBD1 TGTGCCAGCAGTGAAGGGACAGGTGGAAACACCATATATTTT CASSEGTGGNTIYF
TRBJ2-7 TRBV5-4 . TRBD1 TGTGCCAGCAGCCAAGAGGGGACAGGGTCCTACGAGCAGTACTTC CASSQEGTGSYEQYF
TRBJ1-2 TRBV5-8 . . TGTGCCAGCAGCTTTCGACAGGCTAACTATGGCTACACCTTC CASSFRQANYGYTF
TRBJ1-2 TRBV11-2 . . TGTGCCAGCAGCTTAGATGGGACGGGCAGGATAGCTAACTATGGCTACACCTTC CASSLDGTGRIANYGYTF
TRBJ1-5 TRBV5-6 . . TGTGCCAGCAGCTGGGGGAGTCAGGGGCGTTATCAGCCCCAGCATTTT CASSWGSQGRYQPQHF